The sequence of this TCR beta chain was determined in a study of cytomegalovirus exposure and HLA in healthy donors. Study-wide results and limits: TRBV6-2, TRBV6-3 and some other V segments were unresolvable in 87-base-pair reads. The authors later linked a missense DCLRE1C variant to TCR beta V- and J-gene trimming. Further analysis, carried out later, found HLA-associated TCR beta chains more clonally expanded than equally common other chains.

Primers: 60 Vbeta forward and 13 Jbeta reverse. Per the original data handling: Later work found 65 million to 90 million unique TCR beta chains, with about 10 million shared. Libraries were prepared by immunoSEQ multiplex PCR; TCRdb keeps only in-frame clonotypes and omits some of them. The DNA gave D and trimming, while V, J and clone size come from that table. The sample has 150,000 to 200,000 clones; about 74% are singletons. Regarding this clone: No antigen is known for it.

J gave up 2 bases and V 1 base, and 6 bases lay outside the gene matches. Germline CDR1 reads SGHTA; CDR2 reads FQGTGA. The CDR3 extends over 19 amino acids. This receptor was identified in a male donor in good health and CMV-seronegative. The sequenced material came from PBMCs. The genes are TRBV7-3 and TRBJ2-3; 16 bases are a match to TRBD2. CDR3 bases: TGTGCCAGCAGCTTAAGGGGACTAGCGGGGGGGGGACCCACAGATACGCAGTATTTT. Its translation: CASSLRGLAGGGPTDTQYF.